A single sample gave rise to the 23 T cell receptor beta chains below, sequenced in a study of shared clonotypes between healthy human individuals. The naive CD8 fraction comprised CD45RO-negative cells positively selected for CCR7 and excluded terminally differentiated effector memory CD45RA+ cells. Clones were sequenced by immunoSEQ multiplex PCR, and TCRdb holds only the in-frame ones, with some missing. Of around 1.9 million clones in the sample, approximately 94% were seen once. Sequenced sample: naive CD8+ T cells from PBMCs. All receptors derive from a man between 18 and 35 years old in good health. Some clones in this sample may be carry-over from other donors' samples.

The rearrangement uses TRBV6-1 and TRBJ2-3; 10 nucleotides match TRBD2. Germline V CDR1 and CDR2: MNHNS, SASEGT. Trimming at V came to 2 bases and at J to 5 bases, leaving 4 bases not matched to a gene. The length of the CDR3 is 15 residues. CDR3 bases: TGTGCCAGCAGTGAAATTAGCGGGAGGATAGATACGCAGTATTTT. It specifies CASSEISGRIDTQYF.

This rearrangement joins TRBV4-2 to TRBJ1-3; no definite D call. This CDR3 is built from 16 residues. Per germline, CDR1 LGHNA and CDR2 YNFKEQ. Trimming took off 3 bases at V and 0 bases at J, with 12 bases between the two ends. CDR3 sequence: CASSHEDLSSGNTIYF. CDR3 DNA: TGTGCCAGCAGCCACGAAGACCTATCCTCTGGAAACACCATATATTTT.

The gene calls are TRBV27 and TRBJ2-7; no reliable D call. The CDR3 length is 16 residues. CDR1 and CDR2 (germline): MNHEY, SMNVEV (reference sequence). V lost 3 bases and J lost 3, with 18 bases in between. CDR3 loop: CASSLGNPLSGYEQYF. The CDR3 DNA reads TGTGCCAGCAGTTTGGGCAACCCCTTATCCGGCTACGAGCAGTACTTC.

J is TRBJ2-6 and V is TRBV30, with unresolved D. Germline lookup yields CDR1 GTSNPN and CDR2 SVGIG (reference sequence). V lost 0 bases and J lost 12, with 6 bases in between. This CDR3 is built from 11 residues. CDR3 DNA: TGTGCCTGGAGTGTCCACAGCGTCCTGACTTTC. Its protein is CAWSVHSVLTF.

The gene calls are TRBV27 and TRBJ2-1; TRBD1 matches at 7 bases. The J segment lost 5 bases and the V segment lost 6 bases, leaving 10 bases of the junction unmatched. The CDR3 runs to 15 residues. The V gene's germline CDR1 is MNHEY and CDR2 SMNVEV (reference sequence). CDR3 DNA: TGTGCCAGCAGGCTTGGACAGGCGGGCGACAATGAGCAGTTCTTC. Translation: CASRLGQAGDNEQFF.

The chain recombines TRBV5-6 with TRBJ2-2; TRBD1 or TRBD2 may be the D gene (5 bases each). Trimming shortened V by 4 bases and J by 2 bases, and 12 bases separated the two germline ends. CDR3 length: 15 amino acids. Germline V gene lookup returns CDR1 SGHDT and CDR2 YYEEEE. In DNA form, the CDR3 reads TGTGCCAGCAGCCCAGGGACGCTAAACACCGGGGAGCTGTTTTTT. It yields the protein CASSPGTLNTGELFF.

The chain couples TRBV2 to TRBJ1-4, with 8 bases aligning to TRBD1. The length of the CDR3 is 13 residues. Germline V lookup: CDR1 SNHLY, CDR2 FYNNEI. The J segment lost 2 bases and the V segment lost 8 bases, leaving 1 base of the junction unmatched. This CDR3 reads CASAGGTNEKLFF. The CDR3 nucleotides are TGTGCCAGCGCAGGGGGCACTAATGAAAAACTGTTTTTT.

This chain links TRBV15 with TRBJ2-3, with D hard to call. CDR1 is LNHNV, CDR2 YYDKDF, per germline (reference sequence). CDR3 length: 15 amino acids. V gave up 5 bases and J gave up 6 bases, with 18 bases separating them. In nucleotides, the CDR3 is TGTGCCACCAGCCCTTCCCCACAAAGTGGCGATACGCAGTATTTT. Translated, it gives CATSPSPQSGDTQYF.

In regard to this clone: Other DNA sequences in this sample translate to the same CDR3. The rearrangement uses TRBV9 and TRBJ2-2, with D hard to call. This CDR3 is 13 amino acids long. CDR1 SGDLS and CDR2 YYNGEE come from the germline V gene. Trimming pared 0 bases from V and 4 bases from J, leaving 4 bases between. The CDR3 reads CASSVASTGELFF. The DNA for the CDR3 is TGTGCCAGCAGCGTAGCGAGCACCGGGGAGCTGTTTTTT.

V is TRBV28 and J is TRBJ2-7; 8 bases fit TRBD1. From germline, CDR1 is MDHEN and CDR2 SYDVKM. The CDR3 runs 15 residues. With V trimmed by 5 bases and J by 1 base, 7 bases remained unmatched. The CDR3 region has the DNA TGTGCCAGCAGTCAGAGGACAGGGTGGTCCTACGAGCAGTACTTC. This encodes CASSQRTGWSYEQYF.

V is TRBV7-9 and J is TRBJ2-2, with TRBD2 matching over 11 bases. Per the germline V gene, CDR1 is SEHNR and CDR2 is FQNEAQ (reference sequence). The V gene end was trimmed by 5 bases and the J gene end by 0 bases; junction bases not matched to a gene: 11. The CDR3 is 19 amino acids. The CDR3 DNA sequence: TGTGCCAGCAGCCCGGGAACTAGCGGGAGTCGGACGAACACCGGGGAGCTGTTTTTT. Residues: CASSPGTSGSRTNTGELFF.

The chain employs TRBV9 and TRBJ1-3; no definite D call. The CDR3 has 16 residues. Germline V gene sequence: CDR1 SGDLS, CDR2 YYNGEE. Trimming stripped 3 bases from V and 0 bases from J, with 13 bases between. CDR3 DNA sequence: TGTGCCAGCAGCGCATGGACCTCCGGCTCTGGAAACACCATATATTTT. Its translation: CASSAWTSGSGNTIYF.

This rearrangement joins TRBV5-6 to TRBJ2-3; D not certain. The CDR3 length is 11 residues. The germline V gene encodes CDR1 SGHDT and CDR2 YYEEEE. Between the trimmed V and J ends, which lost 0 bases and 8 bases, there was a span of 4 bases. CDR3 region: CASSLGSTQYF. CDR3 nucleotides: TGTGCCAGCAGCTTGGGGTCTACGCAGTATTTT.

V usage is TRBV15 and J usage is TRBJ1-2, with 8 bases identical to TRBD1. This CDR3 region has 14 residues. The V gene end was trimmed by 4 bases and the J gene end by 4 bases; junction bases not matched to a gene: 5. From germline, CDR1 is LNHNV and CDR2 YYDKDF (reference sequence). The CDR3: CATSIDRGGYGYTF. For the CDR3, the DNA is TGTGCCACCAGCATTGACAGGGGTGGCTATGGCTACACCTTC.

The chain employs TRBV7-9 and TRBJ2-5; D is uncertain. The length of the CDR3 is 14 residues. Germline V CDR1 and CDR2: SEHNR, FQNEAQ (reference sequence). Deletions cut 1 base from V and 5 bases from J, with 11 bases between. This CDR3 is CASSLVGLRETQYF. In nucleotides, the CDR3 is TGTGCCAGCAGCTTAGTTGGGCTCCGGGAGACCCAGTACTTC.

This clone came up once. The rearrangement links TRBV28 to TRBJ2-7; TRBD2 is a possible D gene (5 bases). CDR3 size: 14 residues. CDR1 is MDHEN, CDR2 SYDVKM, per germline. The ends were cut back, 6 bases at V and 2 bases at J, with 14 bases in the middle. DNA of the CDR3: TGTGCCAGCAGGGAGGACCTGAGGACCTACGAGCAGTACTTC. It yields the protein CASREDLRTYEQYF.

The V and J genes are TRBV29-1 and TRBJ2-7; tentative D call: TRBD1 (5 bases). Per the germline V gene, CDR1 is SQVTM and CDR2 is ANQGSEA. The CDR3 is 12 amino acids. Trimming pared 5 bases from V and 2 bases from J, leaving 10 bases between. The DNA of the CDR3 is TGCAGCGTTACAGGACACCCCTACGAGCAGTACTTC. This translates into CSVTGHPYEQYF.

The chain employs TRBV4-1 and TRBJ1-2; unclear D gene. The CDR3 runs 15 residues. Germline CDR1 MGHRA, CDR2 YSYEKL. V gave up 1 base and J gave up 8 bases, with 17 bases separating them. The CDR3: CASSQVVGDRGGYTF. CDR3 in DNA: TGCGCCAGCAGCCAAGTCGTTGGGGATCGGGGAGGCTACACCTTC.

J is TRBJ2-2 and V is TRBV9; possible D gene TRBD2, 5 bases. Trimming took off 0 bases at V and 1 base at J, with 10 bases between the two ends. Germline CDR1 SGDLS, CDR2 YYNGEE. This CDR3 has 16 amino acids. The CDR3 nucleotides are TGTGCCAGCAGCGTAGATCAGCGGAAGAACACCGGGGAGCTGTTTTTT. This encodes CASSVDQRKNTGELFF.

The V and J genes are TRBV5-1 and TRBJ2-5, with unresolved D. The germline V gene has CDR1 SGHRS and CDR2 YFSETQ. The CDR3 loop spans 14 amino acids. The germline V and J ends were trimmed by 0 bases and 5 bases, with 11 bases remaining between them. CDR3 residues: CASSLEASRETQYF. The CDR3 nucleotides are TGCGCCAGCAGCTTGGAGGCGTCTCGGGAGACCCAGTACTTC.

This chain joins TRBV13 and TRBJ1-2; no clear D. The CDR3 runs to 13 residues. V was trimmed by 0 bases and J by 2 bases, leaving 4 bases between them. Per the germline V gene, CDR1 is PRHDT and CDR2 is FYEKMQ (reference sequence). This CDR3 reads CASSLGKNYGYTF. DNA of the CDR3: TGTGCCAGCAGCTTAGGAAAAAACTATGGCTACACCTTC.

J is TRBJ2-7 and V is TRBV7-9; 12 bases fit TRBD2. Losses at the gene ends were 5 bases for V and 2 bases for J; bases not matched to a gene: 7. The germline V gene encodes CDR1 SEHNR and CDR2 FQNEAQ (reference sequence). The CDR3 consists of 16 residues. The CDR3 DNA is TGTGCCAGCAGCGGACCGACTAGCGGGGGTACCTACGAGCAGTACTTC. Its translation is CASSGPTSGGTYEQYF.

In DNA form, the CDR3 reads TGTGCCAGCAGCTTAGGCCAGGGGATCTCTGGAAACACCATATATTTT. Its translation is CASSLGQGISGNTIYF. The genes are TRBV7-9 and TRBJ1-3; a possible D gene is TRBD1 (6 bases). The V gene lost 1 base and the J gene lost 0 bases, with 10 bases spanning the gap. Germline V gene data show CDR1 as SEHNR and CDR2 as FQNEAQ (reference sequence). The CDR3 length is 16 residues.